This is a list of T cell receptor beta chains from one sample in a study of T-cell reconstitution after alpha-beta-depleted transplantation in children. TCRdb re-derived calls from the PCR reads in MiXCR, one entry per CDR3 protein. The sample has 700,000 to 850,000 distinct CDR3 sequences; around 15% are singletons. The source was PBMCs, mostly from graft donor cells, collected 360 days after TCRalphabeta/CD19-depleted stem cell transplant. Receptor source: a male patient younger than 18 who had a stem cell transplant for acute lymphoblastic leukemia, so the T cells may come from the graft donor. CDR3s include the opening cysteine and the closing phenylalanine or tryptophan. The D gene is left open where the match is weak. Not every row has a clone size; where given, it reads once, few, many or a size class.

size	D	V	J	CDR3	DNA
NA	NA	TRBV25-1	TRBJ2-7	CASRLSGPTRKQYF	TGTGCCAGCAGGCTGTCCGGCCCCACCCGGAAGCAGTACTTC
NA	NA	TRBV24-1	TRBJ2-1	CATSDFYGGGVTSNEQFF	TGTGCCACCAGTGATTTTTACGGCGGAGGGGTCACAAGCAATGAGCAGTTCTTC
NA	NA	TRBV27	TRBJ2-1	CASSRGTHLSSYNEQFF	TGTGCCAGCAGTCGCGGGACCCACCTTAGCTCCTACAATGAGCAGTTCTTC
few	NA	TRBV19	TRBJ2-1	CASSIRYRENNEQFF	TGTGCCAGTAGTATAAGATACAGGGAGAACAATGAGCAGTTCTTC
NA	NA	TRBV20-1	TRBJ2-3	CSARFDADTQYF	TGCAGTGCTAGGTTCGATGCAGATACGCAGTATTTT
NA	NA	TRBV6-1	TRBJ2-7	CASRSPSGYEQYF	TGTGCCAGCAGGTCGCCATCGGGGTACGAGCAGTACTTC
many	TRBD2	TRBV29-1	TRBJ2-1	CSVVGTSGYNEQFF	TGCAGCGTTGTTGGGACTAGCGGCTACAATGAGCAGTTCTTC
NA	NA	TRBV3-1	TRBJ1-6	CASSQDEGRGYNSPLHF	TGTGCCAGCAGCCAAGATGAGGGCAGGGGCTATAATTCACCCCTCCACTTT
NA	NA	TRBV29-1	TRBJ2-2	CSGGALTGELFF	TGCAGCGGGGGGGCGTTGACCGGGGAGCTGTTTTTT
NA	TRBD2	TRBV7-8	TRBJ2-4	CASSPPLAGVVNIQYF	TGTGCCAGCAGCCCTCCCCTAGCGGGGGTTGTAAACATTCAGTACTTC
NA	NA	TRBV3-1	TRBJ1-2	CASSQEGGVMFPNYGYTF	TGTGCCAGCAGCCAAGAAGGGGGTGTGATGTTCCCTAACTATGGCTACACCTTC
few	TRBD1	TRBV6-1	TRBJ2-6	CASSRTGVLSGANVLTF	TGTGCCAGCAGCCGGACAGGGGTACTGTCTGGGGCCAACGTCCTGACTTTC
NA	NA	TRBV5-1	TRBJ2-6	CASSLGGQTGPGANVLTF	TGCGCCAGCAGCTTGGGCGGTCAGACTGGGCCTGGGGCCAACGTCCTGACTTTC
few	TRBD1	TRBV12-3/TRBV12-4	TRBJ2-2	CASSPRGPVFTGELFF	TGTGCCAGCAGTCCGAGGGGGCCTGTCTTTACCGGGGAGCTGTTTTTT
many	NA	TRBV4-1	TRBJ2-7	CASSQVMDGVYEQYF	TGCGCCAGCAGCCAAGTTATGGACGGAGTATACGAGCAGTACTTC
NA	NA	TRBV27	TRBJ2-1	CASSVDPYNEQFF	TGTGCCAGCAGTGTGGACCCGTACAATGAGCAGTTCTTC
NA	TRBD1	TRBV2	TRBJ1-4	CATQTTDRGEKLFF	TGTGCCACTCAGACCACGGACAGGGGTGAAAAACTGTTTTTT
few	NA	TRBV27	TRBJ2-7	CASSPLGTSPQYF	TGTGCCAGCAGCCCATTGGGTACCAGTCCGCAGTACTTC
few	TRBD2	TRBV20-1	TRBJ2-1	CSATGLARNEQFF	TGCAGTGCTACGGGACTAGCCAGGAATGAGCAGTTCTTC
NA	NA	TRBV7-2	TRBJ2-2	CASSLFNGELFF	TGTGCCAGCAGCTTATTTAACGGGGAGCTGTTTTTT
NA	NA	TRBV3-1	TRBJ2-7	CASSQSPYEQYF	TGTGCCAGCAGCCAGTCCCCCTACGAGCAGTACTTC
NA	NA	TRBV5-1	TRBJ2-6	CASSLGRSSGANVLTF	TGCGCCAGCAGCTTAGGGCGGAGCTCTGGGGCCAACGTCCTGACTTTC
few	NA	TRBV11-1	TRBJ2-5	CASSNPAGRVIRGQETQYF	TGTGCCAGCAGCAATCCCGCAGGGCGAGTAATACGGGGCCAAGAGACCCAGTACTTC
NA	NA	TRBV7-9	TRBJ1-5	CASSSVNQPQHF	TGTGCCAGCAGCTCAGTCAATCAGCCCCAGCATTTT
NA	TRBD1	TRBV5-1	TRBJ1-2	CASSTHRGPYDGYTF	TGCGCCAGCAGCACCCACAGGGGTCCTTATGATGGCTACACCTTC
NA	NA	TRBV7-7	TRBJ1-1	CASRIRVNTEAFF	TGTGCCAGCAGAATCAGAGTGAACACTGAAGCTTTCTTT
few	NA	TRBV7-9	TRBJ2-1	CASSSGASAAYNEQFF	TGTGCCAGCAGCTCGGGGGCGTCAGCGGCCTACAATGAGCAGTTCTTC
NA	NA	TRBV30	TRBJ2-2	CAWNRDGGELFF	TGTGCCTGGAACAGGGACGGCGGGGAGCTGTTTTTT
few	NA	TRBV28	TRBJ2-7	CASSLTIRSYEQYF	TGTGCCAGCAGTTTAACTATAAGGTCCTACGAGCAGTACTTC
many	NA	TRBV7-9	TRBJ1-2	CASSPGLREDHTF	TGTGCCAGCAGCCCAGGCCTGAGGGAGGATCACACCTTC
few	NA	TRBV2	TRBJ1-2	CASSDGGRNYGYTF	TGTGCCAGCAGTGATGGGGGGAGGAACTATGGCTACACCTTC
few	NA	TRBV20-1	TRBJ2-2	CSAHTPDSSTGELFF	TGCAGTGCCCACACCCCGGACAGCAGCACCGGGGAGCTGTTTTTT
many	NA	TRBV20-1	TRBJ2-1	CSAQLGWRLYNEQFF	TGCAGTGCCCAATTGGGGTGGAGACTTTACAATGAGCAGTTCTTC
NA	NA	TRBV29-1	TRBJ2-5	CSAVGRGPSQETQYF	TGCAGCGCCGTAGGCCGTGGTCCCTCTCAAGAGACCCAGTACTTC
once	NA	TRBV5-6	TRBJ1-2	CASSLAGWGSGYTF	TGTGCCAGCAGCTTGGCCGGTTGGGGCTCTGGCTACACCTTC
few	TRBD2	TRBV11-2	TRBJ2-5	CASSSYGTSQETQYF	TGTGCCAGCAGCTCCTACGGGACTAGTCAAGAGACCCAGTACTTC
many	NA	TRBV7-7	TRBJ2-2	CASSLAKTGELFF	TGTGCCAGCAGCTTAGCGAAGACCGGGGAGCTGTTTTTT
NA	TRBD1	TRBV6-1	TRBJ2-6	CASSAGQGDPSGANVLTF	TGTGCCAGCAGTGCCGGACAGGGGGACCCCTCTGGGGCCAACGTCCTGACTTTC
NA	TRBD2	TRBV4-1	TRBJ2-1	CASSHLSLAGVDEQFF	TGCGCCAGCAGCCATTTGTCCCTAGCGGGAGTTGATGAGCAGTTCTTC
NA	NA	TRBV20-1	TRBJ2-7	CSARAPPYEQYF	TGCAGTGCTAGAGCACCCCCTTACGAGCAGTACTTC
few	NA	TRBV6-5	TRBJ1-3	CASSYEGLSGNTIYF	TGTGCCAGCAGTTACGAGGGTCTCTCTGGAAACACCATATATTTT
NA	NA	TRBV27	TRBJ1-6	CASSLSEGFGNSPLHF	TGTGCCAGCAGTTTATCGGAGGGCTTCGGGAATTCACCCCTCCACTTT
NA	NA	TRBV9	TRBJ2-5	CASSVAHMGQETQYF	TGTGCCAGCAGCGTAGCTCATATGGGGCAAGAGACCCAGTACTTC
many	NA	TRBV5-1	TRBJ2-5	CASSSSSLGTQETQYF	TGCGCCAGCAGTTCCTCTAGCCTGGGAACACAAGAGACCCAGTACTTC
many	NA	TRBV10-2	TRBJ2-7	CASSELTYEQYF	TGCGCCAGCAGTGAGTTAACCTACGAGCAGTACTTC
few	TRBD2	TRBV7-2	TRBJ2-5	CASSLPGGAETQYF	TGTGCCAGCAGCTTACCCGGGGGGGCGGAGACCCAGTACTTC
many	TRBD2	TRBV27	TRBJ2-7	CATFGGGSEHEQYF	TGTGCCACTTTTGGCGGGGGAAGTGAGCACGAGCAGTACTTC
NA	TRBD2	TRBV11-1	TRBJ2-7	CASSFGLAGGPPAYEQYF	TGTGCCAGCAGTTTCGGACTAGCGGGAGGCCCTCCCGCCTACGAGCAGTACTTC
few	TRBD1	TRBV5-1	TRBJ1-5	CASSLGREGASNQPQHF	TGCGCCAGCAGCTTGGGAAGGGAGGGGGCTAGCAATCAGCCCCAGCATTTT
few	NA	TRBV20-1	TRBJ2-2	CSASPKNTGELFF	TGCAGTGCTAGCCCAAAGAACACCGGGGAGCTGTTTTTT
NA	TRBD2	TRBV5-1	TRBJ2-1	CASISGVSSYNEQFF	TGCGCCAGCATTAGCGGGGTGAGCTCCTACAATGAGCAGTTCTTC
few	NA	TRBV21-1	TRBJ2-7	CASSKTLAGGYEQYF	TGTGCCAGCAGCAAAACTCTGGCAGGGGGCTACGAGCAGTACTTC
NA	NA	TRBV7-6	TRBJ2-1	CASSRGAGTYNEQFF	TGTGCCAGCAGCCGAGGGGCGGGAACCTACAATGAGCAGTTCTTC
NA	TRBD1	TRBV20-1	TRBJ1-2	CSARGGQSGLGYTF	TGCAGTGCTAGAGGGGGACAGTCTGGCCTAGGCTACACCTTC